One and the same sample provided the 20 T cell receptor beta chains below, sequenced in a study of beta chain features in type 1 diabetes. Since all of the isolated RNA was reverse transcribed, expressed TCRB transcripts were what got sequenced. Clones were sequenced by immunoSEQ multiplex PCR, and TCRdb holds only the in-frame ones, with some missing. Of about 220,000 clones detected, roughly a tenth appear once; the ten largest clones hold approximately 1.4%. The sample comprised central memory CD4+ T cells from blood. The receptors were sampled from a man aged 18 to 30 in good health.

This clone was picked up one time. The chain has TRBV30 and TRBJ2-3; tentatively, D is TRBD1 (6 bases). CDR1 is GTSNPN, CDR2 SVGIG, per germline (reference sequence). Between the trimmed V and J ends, which lost 5 bases and 0 bases, there was a span of 12 bases. This CDR3 region has 14 residues. CDR3 sequence: CAWGQGQSTDTQYF. As DNA, the CDR3 is TGTGCCTGGGGTCAGGGGCAAAGCACAGATACGCAGTATTTT.

This chain links TRBV5-6 with TRBJ2-3; D ambiguous. Germline V CDR1 and CDR2: SGHDT, YYEEEE. V dropped 4 bases and J dropped 2 bases, with 20 bases sitting between them. The CDR3 runs to 17 residues. The CDR3 loop is CASSPVPNNAVTDTQYF. The CDR3 DNA is TGTGCCAGCAGCCCCGTTCCCAATAACGCGGTCACAGATACGCAGTATTTT.

The V call is TRBV9, the J call TRBJ2-2, with D tentatively TRBD2 (6 bases). CDR1 and CDR2 from the germline V gene are SGDLS and YYNGEE. Trimming removed 0 bases at V and 4 bases at J, with 10 bases between. This CDR3 contains 15 residues. CDR3 nucleotide sequence: TGTGCCAGCAGCGTAGAAGCGGGCGTCACCGGGGAGCTGTTTTTT. It encodes CASSVEAGVTGELFF. Together with reference TRBV9 and TRBJ2-2, the CDR3 gives the full variable domain: DSGVTQTPKHLITATGQRVTLRCSPRSGDLSVYWYQQSLDQGLQFLIQYYNGEERAKGNILERFSAQQFPDLHSELNLSSLELGDSALYFCASSVEAGVTGELFFGEGSRLTVL.

This clone appeared a few times. The chain recombines TRBV30 with TRBJ1-4; no reliable D call. Germline loops: CDR1 GTSNPN, CDR2 SVGIG (reference sequence). The V end was cut by 3 bases, the J end by 7 bases, with 15 bases between. The CDR3 consists of 14 residues. CDR3 sequence: CAWRTPGEGEKLFF. CDR3 in DNA: TGTGCCTGGAGAACGCCCGGAGAGGGTGAAAAACTGTTTTTT.

About this clone itself: Distinct nucleotide sequences in the sample also encode this CDR3. The V gene is TRBV29-1, the J gene TRBJ2-2, with D perhaps matching TRBD1 or TRBD2 (5 bases each). Per germline, CDR1 SQVTM and CDR2 ANQGSEA. V lost 4 bases and J lost 0, with 12 bases in between. The CDR3 covers 15 residues. CDR3 region: CSVGDRGANTGELFF. The CDR3 DNA sequence: TGCAGCGTTGGGGACCGGGGCGCGAACACCGGGGAGCTGTTTTTT.

Only a few counts were recorded for this clone. The J gene is TRBJ1-1, the V gene TRBV6-5; no clear D gene. CDR1 and CDR2 from the germline V gene are MNHEY and SVGAGI. The CDR3 is 13 amino acids. The V gene lost 6 bases and the J gene lost 5 bases, with 13 bases spanning the gap. The CDR3 region is CASSTDPRTEAFF. In DNA, the CDR3 is TGTGCCAGCAGCACGGACCCTCGAACTGAAGCTTTCTTT.

The CDR3 sequence: CASSLAVGPTEAFF. The DNA of the CDR3 is TGTGCCAGCAGCTTAGCGGTAGGGCCCACTGAAGCTTTCTTT. The V gene is TRBV7-2, the J gene TRBJ1-1, with D unresolved. V was cut by 0 bases and J by 4 bases, with 9 bases left in between. This CDR3 comprises 14 residues. Germline V gene data show CDR1 as SGHTA and CDR2 as FQGNSA.

Ten or more counts support this clone. The chain recombines TRBV7-9 with TRBJ2-1, with 8 bases matching TRBD2. Trimming at V came to 6 bases and at J to 5 bases, leaving 15 bases not matched to a gene. This CDR3 region has 17 residues. CDR1 SEHNR and CDR2 FQNEAQ come from the germline V gene (reference sequence). Here the CDR3 DNA reads TGTGCCAGCAGTCCAGGGAAGGCTAGCGGGCCTGACAATGAGCAGTTCTTC. The encoded protein is CASSPGKASGPDNEQFF.

The chain is built from TRBV18 and TRBJ1-2; TRBD1 might be the D (5 bases). Germline CDR1 KGHSH, CDR2 LQKENI. The CDR3 runs 14 residues. The V and J ends lost 6 bases and 4 bases respectively, with 15 bases between them. This CDR3 reads CASSRDGATYGYTF. In DNA, the CDR3 is TGTGCCAGCTCGCGGGACGGAGCGACCTATGGCTACACCTTC.

V gene TRBV20-1 combines with J gene TRBJ1-2; D remains ambiguous. V gave up 8 bases and J gave up 0 bases, with 7 bases separating them. CDR3 length: 11 residues. Germline values: CDR1 DFQATT, CDR2 SNEGSKA (reference sequence). CDR3 loop: CSLGPNYGYTF. DNA for the CDR3: TGCAGTCTTGGTCCTAACTATGGCTACACCTTC.

This clone was counted ten times or more. The chain uses TRBV29-1 and TRBJ1-2; possibly TRBD1 for D (5 bases). CDR1 SQVTM and CDR2 ANQGSEA come from the germline V gene. This CDR3 has 13 residues. V was cut by 4 bases and J by 7 bases, with 16 bases left in between. CDR3 sequence: CSVATQGLGGYTF. The CDR3 coding sequence is TGCAGCGTTGCTACCCAGGGCCTAGGTGGCTACACCTTC.

This clone was recorded a few times. V gene TRBV5-1 combines with J gene TRBJ2-2; possibly TRBD2 for D (5 bases). CDR1 is SGHRS and CDR2 is YFSETQ in the germline V gene. The CDR3 sequence is 17 residues long. Trimming took 0 bases from V and 2 from J, leaving 14 bases between them. CDR3 coding DNA: TGCGCCAGCAGCTTGGGTCCAGGAGGCTTTAACACCGGGGAGCTGTTTTTT. This codes for CASSLGPGGFNTGELFF.

This clone was recorded a few times. The genes are TRBV7-2 and TRBJ2-3; 9 positions agree with TRBD2. The CDR3 is 16 amino acids. V dropped 2 bases and J dropped 0; count of bases not matched to a gene: 3. Per the germline V gene, CDR1 is SGHTA and CDR2 is FQGNSA. The chain's CDR3 is CASSLRGTSSTDTQYF. CDR3 DNA sequence: TGTGCCAGCAGCTTAAGAGGGACTAGCAGCACAGATACGCAGTATTTT.

The table lists this clone with many counts. V usage is TRBV14 and J usage is TRBJ2-4; D is uncertain. V gave up 0 bases and J gave up 7 bases, with 13 bases separating them. Germline lookup yields CDR1 SGHDN and CDR2 FVKESK. This CDR3 has 15 residues. In DNA form, the CDR3 reads TGTGCCAGCAGCCAAGATGAAACCCGCTGGAACATTCAGTACTTC. Its translation is CASSQDETRWNIQYF.

This clone showed up just a few times. The rearrangement links TRBV29-1 to TRBJ1-5; a possible D gene is TRBD1 (6 bases). Germline CDR1 reads SQVTM; CDR2 reads ANQGSEA. V gave up 6 bases and J gave up 5 bases, with 14 bases separating them. The CDR3 length is 13 residues. The CDR3, as DNA: TGCAGCGTCGCGACAGGAAGCCATCAGCCCCAGCATTTT. Protein sequence: CSVATGSHQPQHF. Using reference TRBV29-1 and TRBJ1-5 for the parts outside the CDR3, the full variable domain is SAVISQKPSRDICQRGTSLTIQCQVDSQVTMMFWYRQQPGQSLTLIATANQGSEATYESGFVIDKFPISRPNLTFSTLTVSNMSPEDSSIYLCSVATGSHQPQHFGDGTRLSIL.

In its sample, this clone was seen many times. This rearrangement joins TRBV21-1 to TRBJ2-4; the table names TRBD2, a call not compared with the DNA. TRBV21-1 is a known pseudogene. The CDR3 length is 16 residues. The CDR3 region has the DNA TGTGCCAGCAGCAAAGGGGTACGACTAGCCAAAAACATTCAGTACTTC. Translating it yields CASSKGVRLAKNIQYF.

Concerning this clone itself: One end of the junction does not line up with germline, which may come from a read error. This chain connects TRBV18 to TRBJ2-3; the match to TRBD1 covers 7 bases. This CDR3 is 17 amino acids long. CDR1 and CDR2 (germline): KGHSH, LQKENI. CDR3 bases: TGTGCCAGCTCTCTCAACACCGGGACAGAGAGCACAAATACGCAGTATTTT. Protein: CASSLNTGTESTNTQYF.

The table lists this clone with a few counts. This chain joins TRBV9 and TRBJ2-2; D perhaps matches TRBD1 (6 bases). Trimming pared 1 base from V and 6 bases from J, leaving 10 bases between. This CDR3 spans 14 amino acids. Germline V gene data show CDR1 as SGDLS and CDR2 as YYNGEE. The CDR3 spells CASSVQTGPGELFF. The CDR3 DNA sequence: TGTGCCAGCAGCGTACAAACAGGGCCCGGGGAGCTGTTTTTT. Based on the CDR3 plus reference TRBV9 and TRBJ2-2, the full variable domain is DSGVTQTPKHLITATGQRVTLRCSPRSGDLSVYWYQQSLDQGLQFLIQYYNGEERAKGNILERFSAQQFPDLHSELNLSSLELGDSALYFCASSVQTGPGELFFGEGSRLTVL.

V gene TRBV5-1 combines with J gene TRBJ2-5; 8 positions match TRBD1. The J call could be wrong; TRBJ2-7 is a better fit for the DNA end. Germline V gene data show CDR1 as SGHRS and CDR2 as YFSETQ. The CDR3 extends over 14 amino acids. The CDR3 is CASSLQGQGNEQYF. Written as DNA, the CDR3 is TGCGCCAGCAGCTTGCAAGGACAGGGAAACGAGCAGTACTTC.

This clone was seen more than once but under ten times. This chain uses TRBV6-1 with TRBJ2-5, with D possibly TRBD1 on 6 matching bases. Germline assignment: CDR1 MNHNS and CDR2 SASEGT. With 1 base removed from V and 4 bases from J, the gap between germline ends came to 10 bases. The CDR3 is made up of 14 amino acids. The CDR3 spells CASSEVQQGETQYF. The CDR3, as DNA: TGTGCCAGCAGTGAAGTACAACAGGGAGAGACCCAGTACTTC.